This T cell receptor beta chain was captured by sequencing in a study of T cells in localized non-small cell lung cancer. Study conclusions and caveats: The appearance of a median 57 of the top 100 tumor clones was seen in adjacent lung. Sequencing covered just one tumor region, so heterogeneity cannot be ruled out.

Regarding this clone: Its antigen remains unknown.

The assay was immunoSEQ multiplex PCR, and TCRdb's table has in-frame clones only and misses some. The sample has some 85,000 clones; over 70% are singletons. This clonotype was sampled from a man between 40 and 75 years old with stage II squamous cell lung carcinoma. The input for sequencing was PBMCs, taken before any cancer treatment.

CDR3 DNA sequence: TGCGCCAGCAGTACAATATCGGGGGGCGGGGAGACCCAGTACTTC. Amino acid sequence: CASSTISGGGETQYF. This chain uses TRBV5-1 with TRBJ2-5, with D possibly being TRBD2 (7 bases). Germline CDR1 is SGHRS and CDR2 is YFSETQ. Trimming removed 5 bases at V and 5 bases at J, with 19 bases between. CDR3 length: 15 residues.